This TCR beta chain was sequenced in a study of T cell responses to AZD1222 COVID-19 vaccine. Notes on the study in general: None of the repertoires were sampled until the peak T cell response had passed. In the spike-specific TCR repertoire, nearly half reportedly target unmutated variant regions. Possibly, clonal diversity was underestimated; donors were largely white British and included more females.

Worth noting for this clone: Its antigen is unknown.

The data were produced by immunoSEQ multiplex PCR, yet TCRdb's version contains in-frame clones alone and is incomplete. The sample has 150,000 to 200,000 clones, about 87% seen once. Deletions cut 4 bases from V and 2 bases from J, with 11 bases between. Germline V gives CDR1 GTSNPN, CDR2 SVGIG (reference sequence). The CDR3 sequence is 13 residues long. The V call is TRBV30, the J call TRBJ1-1; D uncertain. The TCR sequence derives from an adult who received the MenACWY meningococcal vaccine as a control. Sequencing was performed on peripheral blood, taken 28 days after the second dose of the MenACWY control vaccine. The CDR3 sequence is CAWIFRTNTEAFF. CDR3 nucleotides: TGTGCCTGGATCTTCAGGACTAACACTGAAGCTTTCTTT.